A selection of T cell receptor beta chains follows, all from one sample in a study of shared T cell receptors in the human thymus. TCRdb keeps only in-frame clones here, not all; method: immunoSEQ multiplex PCR. The sample consists of about 660,000 clones, over 75% of them appearing once. The same data also contributed to another study, on human thymus T cells.

What was sequenced was thymocytes. The receptor source for this set is a boy under two years old with a congenital heart defect. CDR3s include the opening cysteine and the closing phenylalanine or tryptophan. D genes are given only for firm matches. Expanded clones are given a class, and other clones once, few, many or no size at all.

J	size	V	length	D	DNA	CDR3
TRBJ2-3	NA	TRBV7-6	17	NA	TGTGCCAGCAGCCGAAGGGGGGAGGGCCGACAACCAGATACGCAGTATTTT	CASSRRGEGRQPDTQYF
TRBJ2-1	NA	TRBV9	16	NA	TGTGCCAGCAGCGTAGTTTCTAGCGCCGCCCTTGCTGAGCAGTTCTTC	CASSVVSSAALAEQFF
TRBJ2-7	NA	TRBV4-3	15	NA	TGCGCCAGCAGCCGAGAGGGAGTAGATTCCTACGAGCAGTACTTC	CASSREGVDSYEQYF
TRBJ2-7	NA	TRBV5-1	15	TRBD1	TGCGCCAGCAGCTTGGGCCCGGGACAGGGGTCCGAGCAGTACTTC	CASSLGPGQGSEQYF
TRBJ2-7	NA	TRBV11-2	13	TRBD2	TGTGCCAGCAGCGATAGACTAGCTCTCGAGCAGTACTTC	CASSDRLALEQYF
TRBJ2-5	NA	TRBV6-1	20	TRBD2	TGTGCCAGCAGTGAAGTCGTGGAGGACCCGCGGGAGGGCCGACAAGAGACCCAGTACTTC	CASSEVVEDPREGRQETQYF
TRBJ1-1	NA	TRBV25-1	14	TRBD1	TGTGCCAGCAGTGAGGACAGGGCTAGGACTGAAGCTTTCTTT	CASSEDRARTEAFF
TRBJ2-2	NA	TRBV7-6	17	NA	TGTGCCAGCAGCTTAGGTATGAGGTGGACAGACACCGGGGAGCTGTTTTTT	CASSLGMRWTDTGELFF
TRBJ1-1	NA	TRBV18	15	NA	TGTGCCAGCTCACCACCGGACAGACTGAAAACTGAAGCTTTCTTT	CASSPPDRLKTEAFF
TRBJ2-1	NA	TRBV4-1	14	NA	TGCGCCAGCAGCCAGGGCGGGTCCTACAATGAGCAGTTCTTC	CASSQGGSYNEQFF
TRBJ2-1	NA	TRBV13	19	TRBD2	TGTGCCAGCAGCTTGACCCCGAGGGCTACCGGGACTAGGGGCCATGAGCAGTTCTTC	CASSLTPRATGTRGHEQFF
TRBJ1-3	NA	TRBV9	18	NA	TGTGCCAGCAGCGTTACCCCTTGGGGCGGGGGCGCTGGAAACACCATATATTTT	CASSVTPWGGGAGNTIYF
TRBJ2-7	NA	TRBV28	15	NA	TGTGCCAGCAGTTTGTCTGGTCACGGTACCTACGAGCAGTACTTC	CASSLSGHGTYEQYF
TRBJ2-5	few	TRBV4-3	18	TRBD2	TGCGCCAGCAGCACCCGATTGGGGTATCGGGAGGGTCAAGAGACCCAGTACTTC	CASSTRLGYREGQETQYF
TRBJ2-7	NA	TRBV28	19	NA	TGTGCCAGCAGTTCGCCACCCCCCCCTCGCCCGGTTCAGCCGGGCGAGCAGTACTTC	CASSSPPPPRPVQPGEQYF
TRBJ2-5	NA	TRBV28	14	NA	TGTGCCAGCAGTATCTCGGACTCGATGCGGACCCAGTACTTC	CASSISDSMRTQYF
TRBJ2-2	once	TRBV30	15	NA	TGTGCCTGGAGTGGACTCCCCAAGAACACCGGGGAGCTGTTTTTT	CAWSGLPKNTGELFF
TRBJ2-7	once	TRBV27	14	TRBD2	TGTGCCAGCAGTACGACTAGCGGGATGGGAGAGCAGTACTTC	CASSTTSGMGEQYF
TRBJ2-1	NA	TRBV30	12	NA	TGTGCCTGGACTAGCACCTACAATGAGCAGTTCTTC	CAWTSTYNEQFF
TRBJ2-1	NA	TRBV21-1	20	NA	TGTGCCAGCAGCAAAGAAGCAGGGCTCACAGGGGGAGCCTCCTACAATGAGCAGTTCTTC	CASSKEAGLTGGASYNEQFF
TRBJ2-3	NA	TRBV7-9	16	NA	TGTGCCAGCAGCTTAGGGAGAGATAAGAGCACAGATACGCAGTATTTT	CASSLGRDKSTDTQYF
TRBJ2-7	NA	TRBV28	16	TRBD2	TGTGCCAGCAGTTTATTTGGGGGAGGGCCCCACGACGAGCAGTACTTC	CASSLFGGGPHDEQYF
TRBJ2-2	NA	TRBV12-5	12	NA	TGTGCTAGTGGGCCGACAGCGGGGGAGCTGTTTTTT	CASGPTAGELFF
TRBJ1-4	NA	TRBV27	15	TRBD1	TGTGCCAGCAGATTCGGACAGGGAGCTAATGAAAAACTGTTTTTT	CASRFGQGANEKLFF
TRBJ2-3	NA	TRBV5-5	14	TRBD2	TGTGCCAGCAGCTTCGGCGGGAGGGAGGATACGCAGTATTTT	CASSFGGREDTQYF
TRBJ2-5	NA	TRBV7-9	15	NA	TGTGCCAGCAGCTCAGGAGGGTGGGGTGGGGAGACCCAGTACTTC	CASSSGGWGGETQYF
TRBJ2-4	NA	TRBV18	15	TRBD1	TGTGCCAGCTCTCGACAGGGGGCGGCCAAAAACATTCAGTACTTC	CASSRQGAAKNIQYF
TRBJ2-5	NA	TRBV11-2	14	NA	TGTGCCAGCAGCTTAGAGCCCATTACTGGGACCCAGTACTTC	CASSLEPITGTQYF
TRBJ2-7	once	TRBV5-1	16	TRBD2	TGCGCCAGCAGCTCTGGAGCGCGGGAGGGCCTGAGGGAGCAGTACTTC	CASSSGAREGLREQYF
TRBJ2-7	NA	TRBV14	16	NA	TGTGCCAGCAGCCAAGGCCCAGGATACGGCTCCTACGAGCAGTACTTC	CASSQGPGYGSYEQYF
TRBJ1-5	NA	TRBV2	15	NA	TGTGCCAGCACCGACGGGGGGAACAGCAATCAGCCCCAGCATTTT	CASTDGGNSNQPQHF
TRBJ1-1	NA	TRBV14	22	TRBD1	TGTGCCAGCAGCCAAACAATCACCCCCCCTGTTCCGGGACAGGGTCAACACACTGAAGCTTTCTTT	CASSQTITPPVPGQGQHTEAFF
TRBJ1-1	once	TRBV14	21	TRBD1	TGTGCCAGCAGCCAGGTACCGGACCGTTCGACAGGGGGCGATTTGGGGACTGAAGCTTTCTTT	CASSQVPDRSTGGDLGTEAFF
TRBJ2-7	NA	TRBV7-9	17	NA	TGTGCCAGCAGAACAGGTGGGAGGAATCCTAAAGGCGCCGAGCAGTACTTC	CASRTGGRNPKGAEQYF
TRBJ2-1	few	TRBV5-1	17	TRBD2	TGCGCCAGCAGCTTGTCTTCTAGCGGGCCGGACTACAATGAGCAGTTCTTC	CASSLSSSGPDYNEQFF
TRBJ2-3	NA	TRBV4-1	15	NA	TGCGCCAGCAGCCTTTTACAGGTCAGCACAGATACGCAGTATTTT	CASSLLQVSTDTQYF
TRBJ2-7	NA	TRBV19	15	NA	TGTGCCAGTAGTCTTCTCCAGGGTCGGTCCTACGAGCAGTACTTC	CASSLLQGRSYEQYF
TRBJ2-1	NA	TRBV6-6	14	TRBD1	TGTGCCAGCAGTTACAGGGGGCTTTACTATGAGCAGTTCTTC	CASSYRGLYYEQFF
TRBJ1-5	NA	TRBV7-9	16	NA	TGTGCCAGCAGCCCTATAGGCAGGGGAGTGGATCAGCCCCAGCATTTT	CASSPIGRGVDQPQHF
TRBJ2-3	NA	TRBV7-9	18	NA	TGTGCCAGCAGCGAGTGGGCGTCGACAGCCCACAGCACAGATACGCAGTATTTT	CASSEWASTAHSTDTQYF
TRBJ2-7	NA	TRBV28	15	NA	TGTGCCAGCAGGACCCGGACAGGGAGGGCCTACGAGCAGTACTTC	CASRTRTGRAYEQYF
TRBJ2-5	NA	TRBV9	18	TRBD2	TGTGCCAGCAGCCTTTCCGACCCTCGGACTAGCGGGAGGGGGACCCAGTACTTC	CASSLSDPRTSGRGTQYF
TRBJ1-4	NA	TRBV12-5	16	TRBD1	TGTGCTAGTGGTTTCGGGCAGGGGGAAACTAATGAAAAACTGTTTTTT	CASGFGQGETNEKLFF
TRBJ2-1	NA	TRBV27	16	NA	TGTGCCAGCAGCCCATTTTTACGGAGCTCCTACAATGAGCAGTTCTTC	CASSPFLRSSYNEQFF
TRBJ2-5	NA	TRBV7-2	15	TRBD2	TGTGCCAGCAGACTAGCGGGAGGGCCCGGTGAGACCCAGTACTTC	CASRLAGGPGETQYF
TRBJ2-2	once	TRBV7-2	15	TRBD2	TGTGCCAGCAGCCCCACTAGCGGGAGGGGATGGGAGCTGTTTTTT	CASSPTSGRGWELFF
TRBJ1-2	NA	TRBV27	15	TRBD1	TGTGCCAGCAGGGCCACTGACAGGGGGCGTTTTGGCTACACCTTC	CASRATDRGRFGYTF
TRBJ2-7	NA	TRBV4-2	16	TRBD2	TGTGCCAGCAGCCAAGTCCCTAGCGGAAGCTCCTACGAGCAGTACTTC	CASSQVPSGSSYEQYF
TRBJ1-5	once	TRBV19	19	NA	TGTGCCAGTAGTATAGACCATGGAGAGATAAAAAATAGCAATCAGCCCCAGCATTTT	CASSIDHGEIKNSNQPQHF
TRBJ2-7	NA	TRBV6-1	19	TRBD2	TGTGCCAGCAGTGAAAGGACTAGCGGGAGGACTCCCCCGGGGCAAGGGCAGTACTTC	CASSERTSGRTPPGQGQYF
TRBJ1-6	NA	TRBV7-9	15	TRBD1	TGTGCCAGCAGCGGCCGGGACAGACCTAATTCACCCCTCCACTTT	CASSGRDRPNSPLHF
TRBJ2-1	NA	TRBV11-2	15	NA	TGTGCCAGCAGCTTAGGAGCTGAGCTTTACAATGAGCAGTTCTTC	CASSLGAELYNEQFF
TRBJ2-5	once	TRBV7-2	17	TRBD2	TGTGCCAGCAGCTTAGTTCGGACTAGCGGGAGGGAGGTTACCCAGTACTTC	CASSLVRTSGREVTQYF
TRBJ2-5	NA	TRBV5-1	16	TRBD2	TGCGCCAGCAGCTCTTCGGGTAGCGGGGGCGGTGAGACCCAGTACTTC	CASSSSGSGGGETQYF
TRBJ2-1	NA	TRBV5-1	17	NA	TGCGCCAGCAGCCCTGCTAATGGCGGCCCTTCGCACAATGAGCAGTTCTTC	CASSPANGGPSHNEQFF